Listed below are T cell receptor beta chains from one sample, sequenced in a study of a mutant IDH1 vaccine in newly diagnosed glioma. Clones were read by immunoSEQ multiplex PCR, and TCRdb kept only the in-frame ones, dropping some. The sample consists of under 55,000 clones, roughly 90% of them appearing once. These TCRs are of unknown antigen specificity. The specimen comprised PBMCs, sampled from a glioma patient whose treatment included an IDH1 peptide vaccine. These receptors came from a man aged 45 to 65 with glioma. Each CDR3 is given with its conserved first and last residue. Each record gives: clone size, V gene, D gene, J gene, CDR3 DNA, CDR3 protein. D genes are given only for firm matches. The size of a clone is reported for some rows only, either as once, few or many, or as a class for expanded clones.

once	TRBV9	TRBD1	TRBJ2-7	TGTGCCAGCTCAAGACAGGGCGCCTCCCAGTACGAGCAGTACTTC	CASSRQGASQYEQYF
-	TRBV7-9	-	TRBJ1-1	TGTGCCAGCAGCCGCGGGGAATCATTCAACACTGAAGCTTTCTTT	CASSRGESFNTEAFF
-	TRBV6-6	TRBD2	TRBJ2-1	TGTGCCACCTCAGACGGGACTAGTTTTAGAAATGAGCAGTTCTTC	CATSDGTSFRNEQFF
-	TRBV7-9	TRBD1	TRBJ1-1	TGTGCCAGCAGCTTATATACAGGGGGCTATGCTGAAGCTTTCTTT	CASSLYTGGYAEAFF
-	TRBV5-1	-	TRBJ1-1	TGCGCCAGCAGTTTCGGTAGGGTTGGCACTGAAGCTTTCTTT	CASSFGRVGTEAFF
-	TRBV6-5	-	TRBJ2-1	TGTGCCAGCAGTTACTCTAGCCCGAGCTCCTACAATGAGCAGTTCTTC	CASSYSSPSSYNEQFF
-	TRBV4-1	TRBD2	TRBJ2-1	TGCGCCAGCAGCCCCCGACTAGCGGGAGGGCCGATGCTGCGGTTCTTC	CASSPRLAGGPMLRFF
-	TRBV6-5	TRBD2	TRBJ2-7	TGTGCCAGCAGCCCCGGGACTAGCGGCTACGAGCAGTACTTC	CASSPGTSGYEQYF
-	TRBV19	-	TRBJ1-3	TGTGCCAGTAGTATTACTAGCTCTGGAAACACCATATATTTT	CASSITSSGNTIYF
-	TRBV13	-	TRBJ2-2	TGTGCCAGCAGCTCGCCAGGATGGACTGGCACCGGGGAGCTGTTTTTT	CASSSPGWTGTGELFF
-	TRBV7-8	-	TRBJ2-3	TGTGCCAGCAGCTTTGGGACCTCTGGAGATACGCAGTATTTT	CASSFGTSGDTQYF
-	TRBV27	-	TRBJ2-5	TGTGCCAGCAGTTCCCTAGGGGGGGAGACCCAGTACTTC	CASSSLGGETQYF
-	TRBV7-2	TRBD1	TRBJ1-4	TGTGCCAGCAGCCGGGACAGATCGAATGAAAAACTGTTTTTT	CASSRDRSNEKLFF
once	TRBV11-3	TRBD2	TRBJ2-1	TGTGCCAGCAGCTTAGGTGGACTAGATTACAATGAGCAGTTCTTC	CASSLGGLDYNEQFF
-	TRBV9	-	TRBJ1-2	TGTGCCAGCGGACCGGGAGGAGCTAACTATGGCTACACCTTC	CASGPGGANYGYTF
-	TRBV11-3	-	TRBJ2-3	TGTGCCAGCAGCTTAGCGGTAACAGATACGCAGTATTTT	CASSLAVTDTQYF
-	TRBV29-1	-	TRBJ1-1	TGCAGCGTTGAGACAGGCAACGGAGCTTTCTTT	CSVETGNGAFF
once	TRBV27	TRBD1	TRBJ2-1	TGTGCCAGCACCCCGACAGGGTACAATGAGCAGTTCTTC	CASTPTGYNEQFF
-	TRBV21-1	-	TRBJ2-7	TGTGCCAGCAGGGCGGACAGGGCCGAGCAGTACTTC	CASRADRAEQYF
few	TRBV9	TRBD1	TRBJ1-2	TGTGCCAGCAGCACCGGGACAGTGGGTTCTTATGGCTACACCTTC	CASSTGTVGSYGYTF
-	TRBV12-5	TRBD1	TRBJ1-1	TGTGCTAGTGGTTTGGCAGGACAGGGACTGGGCACTGAAGCTTTCTTT	CASGLAGQGLGTEAFF
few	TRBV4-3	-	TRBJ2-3	TGCGCCAGCAGCCAGGACTTCGTGGATACGCAGTATTTT	CASSQDFVDTQYF
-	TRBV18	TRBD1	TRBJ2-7	TGTGCCAGCTCACCCCCGCGGACAGGCAGCAGCTCCTACGAGCAGTACTTC	CASSPPRTGSSSYEQYF
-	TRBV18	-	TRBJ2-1	TGTGCCAGCTCGTCCGCCTTTACAAGCTCCTACAATGAGCAGTTCTTC	CASSSAFTSSYNEQFF
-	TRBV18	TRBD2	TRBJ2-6	TGTGCCAGCTCACCGTGGTCTAGCGGAGCTCACTCTGGGGCCAACGTCCTGACTTTC	CASSPWSSGAHSGANVLTF
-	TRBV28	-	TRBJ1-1	TGTGCCAGCAGTCCGACTAGCCCACTTTTTCGAGCTTTCTTT	CASSPTSPLFRAFF
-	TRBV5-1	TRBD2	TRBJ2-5	TGCGCCAGCAGCGAAAAAGACGGGACTAGCGGGGGAGCTAACCAAGAGACCCAGTACTTC	CASSEKDGTSGGANQETQYF
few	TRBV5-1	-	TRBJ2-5	TGCGCCAGCAGCACAGGGATTGGAGAGACCCAGTACTTC	CASSTGIGETQYF
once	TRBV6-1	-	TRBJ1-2	TGTGCCAGCAGCCGGACAGCGAGCTCCTCTTCCTTC	CASSRTASSSSF
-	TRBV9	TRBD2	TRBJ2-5	TGTGCCAGCAGCGCAGGACTAGCGGGACAAGAGACCCAGTACTTC	CASSAGLAGQETQYF
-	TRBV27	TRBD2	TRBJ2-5	TGTGCCAGCAGTTTTATAAGCGGGGGGGCCCGCGAGACCCAGTACTTC	CASSFISGGARETQYF
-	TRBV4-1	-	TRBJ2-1	TGCGCCAGCAGCCAAGATGCTGGGGACTACAATGAGCAGTTCTTC	CASSQDAGDYNEQFF
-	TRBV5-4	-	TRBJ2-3	TGTGCCAGCAGATTGAAGCCTCGAGACCTCACAGATACGCAGTATTTT	CASRLKPRDLTDTQYF
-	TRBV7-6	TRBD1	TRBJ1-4	TGTGCCAGCAGCCCAGGACAGGGGATGGGTGAAAAACTGTTTTTT	CASSPGQGMGEKLFF
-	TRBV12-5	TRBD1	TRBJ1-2	TGTGCTAGTGGTTTGGTAGGGACAGCGGGGAACTATGGCTACACCTTC	CASGLVGTAGNYGYTF
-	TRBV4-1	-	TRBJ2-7	TGCGCCAGCAGCCAACTAGCGAATGTGAACTACGAGCAGTACTTC	CASSQLANVNYEQYF
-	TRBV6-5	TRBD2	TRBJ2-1	TGTGCCAGCAGTCCGGGACTAGCGTCGGATGAGCAGTTCTTC	CASSPGLASDEQFF
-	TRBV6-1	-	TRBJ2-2	TGTGCCAGCAGAACGGGAGCAAAGACCGGGGAGCTGTTTTTT	CASRTGAKTGELFF
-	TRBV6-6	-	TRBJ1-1	TGTGCCAGCAGTTACGAGTTGGGAACTGAAGCTTTCTTT	CASSYELGTEAFF
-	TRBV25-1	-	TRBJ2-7	TGTGCCAGCAGTGAGGACAAAAACTACGAGCAGTACTTC	CASSEDKNYEQYF
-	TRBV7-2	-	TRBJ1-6	TGTGCCAGCAGCTTACCGGGAGATAATTCACCCCTCCACTTT	CASSLPGDNSPLHF
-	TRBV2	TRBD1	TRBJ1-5	TGTGCCAGCAGTACCGGACAGGTCCAGCCCCAGCATTTT	CASSTGQVQPQHF
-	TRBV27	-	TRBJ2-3	TGTGCCAGCAGTTTAACCCGGGGGTTTAGCACAGATACGCAGTATTTT	CASSLTRGFSTDTQYF
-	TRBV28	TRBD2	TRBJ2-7	TGTGCCAGCACCTTCGGGACTAGCGGCGAGCAGTACTTC	CASTFGTSGEQYF
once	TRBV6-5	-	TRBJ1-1	TGTGCCAGCTTGGGAACACAGGGACGCCTAGCTTTCTTT	CASLGTQGRLAFF
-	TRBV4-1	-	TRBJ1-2	TGCGCCAGCAGCCAAGATTTAGGTGGTGGCTACACCTTC	CASSQDLGGGYTF
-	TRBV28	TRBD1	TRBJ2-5	TGTGCCAGCAGTTTCAGGACAGGGGGCGAGACCCAGTACTTC	CASSFRTGGETQYF